What follows is one T cell receptor beta chain and its context. The CDR3 sequence is 14 residues long. Germline-derived CDR1 and CDR2 are KGHSH and LQKENI. V lost 6 bases, J lost 1 base, and 10 bases lay in between. In the original workflow: Amplification with reference gene primers provided the estimates of nucleated cell counts. The assay was immunoSEQ multiplex PCR, and TCRdb's table has in-frame clones only and misses some. V and J calls and clone size are given by that table; D and trimming were obtained from the DNA. Among some 310,000 clones listed, over 75% were seen once. The data originate from a study of blood T cell repertoires in COVID-19. Overall study: T cells, B-cell-depleted T cells, or PBMCs provided the cDNA or gDNA that served as material.

The TCR sequence derives from a man aged 50 to 59 with active or convalescent COVID-19. The material sequenced was peripheral blood. This chain joins TRBV18 and TRBJ1-3; D not certain. CDR3 sequence: CASSFGLSGNTIYF. DNA for the CDR3: TGTGCCAGCTCCTTCGGTCTTTCTGGAAACACCATATATTTT.